What follows are 9 T cell receptor beta chains derived from one specimen sequenced in a study of Ad26.COV2.S vaccination and SARS-CoV-2 variants. The treatment here: 15 to 20 received Ad26.COV2.S at low or high dose, single or two shots; five or six received placebo; per-sample allocation not given. All samples were drawn on day 63, counting from the first vaccine or placebo injection. Profiling relied on immunoSEQ multiplex PCR, and the TCRdb table lists in-frame clones only, not all of them. The top ten clones hold around 6.4% of a sample with 300,000 to 400,000 clones, about 87% of them seen once. The material was peripheral blood, obtained in a trial of Ad26.COV2.S vaccine versus placebo. The receptors come from a person aged 18-60 years who received the Ad26.COV2.S COVID-19 vaccine or a placebo.

The V gene is TRBV2, the J gene TRBJ1-4; 7 bases are shared with TRBD1. The CDR3 consists of 14 residues. Losses at the gene ends were 7 bases for V and 5 bases for J; bases not matched to a gene: 7. The germline V gene has CDR1 SNHLY and CDR2 FYNNEI. The CDR3 sequence: CASNRQGKNEKLFF. The CDR3, as DNA: TGTGCCAGCAACCGACAGGGAAAAAATGAAAAACTGTTTTTT.

A note on this clone: This CDR3 is also generated by other DNA sequences in the sample. This chain uses TRBV7-9 with TRBJ1-2; 9 nucleotides match TRBD1. The ends lost 3 bases at V and 5 bases at J; junction bases unmatched: 4. Germline CDR1 reads SEHNR; CDR2 reads FQNEAQ (reference sequence). There are 14 residues in the CDR3. The CDR3 reads CASSFRQGGYGYTF. As DNA, the CDR3 is TGTGCCAGCAGCTTCCGACAGGGGGGTTATGGCTACACCTTC.

The V and J genes are TRBV6-1 and TRBJ2-3; either TRBD1 or TRBD2 may supply D (5 bases each). The V gene lost 4 bases and the J gene lost 1 base, with 18 bases spanning the gap. The CDR3 is 17 residues long. Germline loops: CDR1 MNHNS, CDR2 SASEGT. The CDR3 coding sequence is TGTGCCAGCAGTGTCACCGGGACCGGGACCGGCACAGATACGCAGTATTTT. The encoded protein is CASSVTGTGTGTDTQYF.

This sequence joins TRBV6-5 and TRBJ1-1; possibly TRBD1 for D (5 bases). The CDR3 contains 14 residues. The germline V and J ends were trimmed by 2 bases and 1 base, with 8 bases remaining between them. Per germline, CDR1 MNHEY and CDR2 SVGAGI. CDR3 DNA: TGTGCCAGCAGTTACGGGGGTCGGAACACTGAAGCTTTCTTT. Translating gives CASSYGGRNTEAFF.

This clone was counted a few times. The J gene is TRBJ2-2, the V gene TRBV11-2; no definite D call. The CDR3 length is 16 residues. Trimming stripped 4 bases from V and 3 bases from J, with 15 bases between. The V gene's germline CDR1 is SGHAT and CDR2 FQNNGV. The CDR3 bases are TGTGCCAGCAGCTCTCTCCCCGCGACCGACACCGGGGAGCTGTTTTTT. Its protein is CASSSLPATDTGELFF.

The rearrangement links TRBV18 to TRBJ1-5; D unclear. The CDR3 spans 15 residues. V lost 4 bases and J lost 3, with 13 bases in between. CDR1 is KGHSH, CDR2 LQKENI, per germline. The DNA of the CDR3 is TGTGCCAGCTCACTGACTAGGGAGGACAATCAGCCCCAGCATTTT. Protein sequence: CASSLTREDNQPQHF.

This sequence joins TRBV30 and TRBJ2-7; 9 bases agree with TRBD1. Germline trimming cut 5 bases from V and 3 bases from J; bases unmatched to any gene: 5. The CDR3 runs to 13 residues. Germline values: CDR1 GTSNPN, CDR2 SVGIG (reference sequence). CDR3 nucleotide sequence: TGTGCCTGGGAGCGGGACAGGGACTACGAGCAGTACTTC. Its translation is CAWERDRDYEQYF.

The count of this clone is one. The chain employs TRBV7-3 and TRBJ2-1; 8 bases agree with TRBD2. Trimming removed 0 bases from V and 3 bases from J; junction bases left unmatched: 4. This CDR3 is 16 amino acids long. Germline assignment: CDR1 SGHTA and CDR2 FQGTGA. This CDR3 reads CASSLTVAGSYNEQFF. The CDR3 bases are TGTGCCAGCAGCTTAACGGTAGCGGGAAGCTACAATGAGCAGTTCTTC. Combining the CDR3 with reference TRBV7-3 and TRBJ2-1 gives the whole variable domain GAGVSQTPSNKVTEKGKYVELRCDPISGHTALYWYRQSLGQGPEFLIYFQGTGAADDSGLPNDRFFAVRPEGSVSTLKIQRTERGDSAVYLCASSLTVAGSYNEQFFGPGTRLTVL.

The chain has TRBV5-5 and TRBJ1-2, with 8 positions matching TRBD1. CDR3 length: 12 amino acids. Germline lookup yields CDR1 SGHKS and CDR2 YYEKEE (reference sequence). Unmatched junction bases numbered 4, after V lost 4 bases and J lost 8 bases. The DNA of the CDR3 is TGTGCCAGCAGCCAGGACAGGGACGGCTACACCTTC. This translates into CASSQDRDGYTF.